This entry features one T cell receptor beta chain sequence. Antigen: not known. This CDR3 has 13 residues. Trimming removed 4 bases from V and 8 bases from J, with 17 bases in between. Germline assignment: CDR1 SQVTM and CDR2 ANQGSEA. This sample is drawn from a study of T cell repertoires in cytomegalovirus infection. Study background: Signatures in public TCR beta sequences pointed to both CMV infection and matching HLA type.

Whole-study findings and limits: Adding up the frequency of public TCR beta families identified people who carried CMV plus the relevant HLA. HLA-C-restricted CMV-specific TCR beta clonotypes prevailed in the ex vivo response.

TCRdb called the reads again in MiXCR, with one record for every CDR3 protein. The sample has about 330,000 distinct CDR3 sequences; 8% to 9.5% are singletons. The rearrangement uses TRBV29-1 and TRBJ1-1; D remains unclear. This sequence was found in a human donor in good health (CMV status not recorded). Some clones in this sample may be carry-over from other donors' samples. What was sequenced was PBMCs. CDR3 amino acids: CSVVGASVREAFF. The CDR3 nucleotides are TGCAGCGTTGTTGGTGCGTCGGTACGGGAAGCTTTCTTT.